The next 7 T cell receptor beta chains were all read from a single sample in a study of T-cell memory formation after mild COVID-19. TCRdb reprocessed the 5' RACE reads via MiXCR and lists one record per CDR3 protein. Found here are more than 250,000 distinct CDR3 sequences, 15% to 20% of them singletons; the top ten hold 20% to 25%. Sequences were obtained from PBMCs or a T cell subset sorted from them (not recorded which). These receptors were taken from a young man who had mild COVID-19 (a few samples of this study predate the infection). Cell type and time point are not known.

In its sample, this clonotype was seen a few times. This chain joins TRBV3-1 and TRBJ1-5, with 7 bases fitting TRBD1. V trimming: 5 bases; J trimming: 0 bases; junction bases outside the gene matches: 4. The V gene's germline CDR1 is LGHDT and CDR2 YNNKEL (reference sequence). The CDR3 spans 15 residues. CDR3 protein: CASSRGPHSNQPQHF. In DNA form, the CDR3 reads TGTGCCAGCAGCAGGGGGCCCCATAGCAATCAGCCCCAGCATTTT. The complete variable domain, with remaining parts taken from reference TRBV3-1 and TRBJ1-5, reads DTAVSQTPKYLVTQMGNDKSIKCEQNLGHDTMYWYKQDSKKFLKIMFSYNNKELIINETVPNRFSPKSPDKAHLNLHINSLELGDSAVYFCASSRGPHSNQPQHFGDGTRLSIL.

The CDR3 protein is CASSYRDTTEAFF. In DNA form, the CDR3 reads TGTGCCAGCAGTTACCGGGACACAACTGAAGCTTTCTTT. This chain links TRBV6-5 with TRBJ1-1; D is perhaps TRBD1 (6 bases). The ends were cut back, 2 bases at V and 5 bases at J, with 9 bases in the middle. This CDR3 has 13 amino acids. Germline CDR1 is MNHEY and CDR2 is SVGAGI.

V gene TRBV6-5 combines with J gene TRBJ1-1; possibly TRBD1 for D (6 bases). The germline V gene encodes CDR1 MNHEY and CDR2 SVGAGI. V was clipped by 7 bases and J by 11 bases, with 14 bases between them. The CDR3 has 11 residues. CDR3 sequence reads: CASKKGVEAFF. For the CDR3, the DNA is TGTGCCAGCAAAAAGGGGGTTGAGGCTTTCTTT.

This clonotype was found a few times. J is TRBJ2-1 and V is TRBV20-1; the match to TRBD2 covers 8 bases. This CDR3 is built from 12 residues. CDR1 DFQATT and CDR2 SNEGSKA come from the germline V gene (reference sequence). After removal of 0 bases from V and 15 bases from J, the junction contained 7 bases not matched to a gene. CDR3: CSARDAGGNSFF. CDR3 bases: TGCAGTGCTAGAGATGCGGGGGGAAATTCGTTCTTC.

This clonotype came up many times. The V gene is TRBV11-2, the J gene TRBJ1-1; 7 bases line up with TRBD1. In germline, CDR1 is SGHAT, CDR2 FQNNGV. This CDR3 is 13 amino acids long. The junction had 2 bases not matched to a gene; V was cut back by 5 bases and J by 2 bases. The CDR3 coding sequence is TGTGCCAGCAGCGGGGACAGAAACACTGAAGCTTTCTTT. Protein product: CASSGDRNTEAFF. Filled out from reference TRBV11-2 and TRBJ1-1, the complete variable domain reads EAGVAQSPRYKIIEKRQSVAFWCNPISGHATLYWYQQILGQGPKLLIQFQNNGVVDDSQLPKDRFSAERLKGVDSTLKIQPAKLEDSAVYLCASSGDRNTEAFFGQGTRLTVV.

This clonotype was observed a few times. The V call is TRBV7-9, the J call TRBJ1-1, with 7 bases fitting TRBD1. The CDR3 covers 15 residues. The V segment lost 3 bases and the J segment 3 bases; nucleotides outside the gene matches: 7. Germline V gives CDR1 SEHNR, CDR2 FQNEAQ (reference sequence). The DNA of the CDR3 is TGTGCCAGCAGCTTGGAGAGGGGGCGCGACACTGAAGCTTTCTTT. It is translated as CASSLERGRDTEAFF.

This clonotype was seen a few times. This chain uses TRBV6-2 or TRBV6-3 with TRBJ2-7; TRBD1 matches at 9 bases. The CDR3 runs 14 residues. From germline, CDR1 is MNHEY and CDR2 SVGEGT. Trimming took 4 bases from V and 5 from J; bases not matched to a gene: 6. The CDR3 is CASSSRTGADEQYF. CDR3 sequence (DNA): TGTGCCAGCAGTTCCCGGACAGGGGCTGACGAGCAGTACTTC.